This TCR beta chain was captured in a study of T-cell memory formation after mild COVID-19. Overall study findings and caveats: Nothing showed for sure that second-wave clones peaking on day 37 were SARS-CoV-2 specific. Pre-infection memory already had some responding clones, implying cross-reactive memory joined. Day 15 to 85 contractors were CD4/CD8 balanced; later expanders leaned CD4+.

TCRalpha and TCRbeta libraries used 5'RACE with constant-segment primers and UMIs. TCRdb re-called the 5' RACE reads with MiXCR, one entry per CDR3 protein. The sample carries about 400,000 distinct CDR3 sequences, 20% to 30% recorded once. In this sample, this clonotype turned up many times. Its cognate antigen is unknown. There are 14 residues in the CDR3. J lost 3 bases, V lost 2 bases, and 1 base had no gene match. This TCR derives from an adult woman who had mild COVID-19 (a few samples of this study predate the infection). Cell type and time point are not known. Sequenced sample: PBMCs or a T cell subset sorted from them (not recorded which). The rearrangement joins TRBV12-3 or TRBV12-4 to TRBJ2-7, with 10 nucleotides matching TRBD2. The CDR3 DNA reads TGTGCCAGCAGTTTACAGCGGGAGGGCTACGAGCAGTACTTC. Translated: CASSLQREGYEQYF.